The 17 T cell receptor beta chains below all came from one sample that was sequenced in a study of cytomegalovirus exposure and HLA in healthy donors. The assay was immunoSEQ multiplex PCR, and TCRdb's table has in-frame clones only and misses some. The sample lists about 330,000 clones, 70% to 90% occurring once. The sample taken for sequencing was PBMCs. The origin of the receptors is a woman between 18 and 29 years old in good health and CMV-seronegative.

J is TRBJ1-1 and V is TRBV11-2; 9 nucleotides align to TRBD1. The J segment lost 5 bases and the V segment lost 5 bases, leaving 12 bases of the junction unmatched. CDR3 length equals 16 residues. The germline V gene encodes CDR1 SGHAT and CDR2 FQNNGV. This CDR3 is CASSPSLTGGETEAFF. As DNA, the CDR3 is TGTGCCAGCAGCCCATCCCTCACAGGGGGCGAGACTGAAGCTTTCTTT.

The chain has TRBV27 and TRBJ2-1; 10 nucleotides agree with TRBD1. J gave up 6 bases and V 2 bases, and 4 bases lay outside the gene matches. The CDR3 is made up of 15 amino acids. CDR1 and CDR2 (germline): MNHEY, SMNVEV (reference sequence). In nucleotides, the CDR3 is TGTGCCAGCAGTTTAGGGACAGGGGTTGGCAATGAGCAGTTCTTC. Translating it yields CASSLGTGVGNEQFF.

This rearrangement joins TRBV11-2 to TRBJ2-5, with 12 bases fitting TRBD2. The CDR3 contains 15 residues. In germline, CDR1 is SGHAT, CDR2 FQNNGV. J gave up 4 bases and V 5 bases, and 5 bases lay outside the gene matches. As DNA, the CDR3 is TGTGCCAGCAGCCCCCCGGGACTAGCGGGAGAGACCCAGTACTTC. It specifies CASSPPGLAGETQYF.

The rearrangement links TRBV2 to TRBJ1-5, with D tentatively TRBD1 (6 bases). Germline CDR1 is SNHLY and CDR2 is FYNNEI. Deletions cut 6 bases from V and 1 base from J, with 10 bases between. This CDR3 spans 14 amino acids. The CDR3, as DNA: TGTGCCAGCAGGATGACAGGAAGCAATCAGCCCCAGCATTTT. This sequence encodes CASRMTGSNQPQHF. Supplemented by reference TRBV2 and TRBJ1-5, the full variable domain reads EPEVTQTPSHQVTQMGQEVILRCVPISNHLYFYWYRQILGQKVEFLVSFYNNEISEKSEIFDDQFSVERPDGSNFTLKIRSTKLEDSAMYFCASRMTGSNQPQHFGDGTRLSIL.

The rearrangement links TRBV4-2 to TRBJ2-7; 8 nucleotides line up with TRBD2. This CDR3 has 15 amino acids. V lost 4 bases, J lost 2 bases, and 7 bases stayed unmatched. Germline loops: CDR1 LGHNA, CDR2 YNFKEQ. The CDR3 DNA follows: TGTGCCAGCAGCCCGAGGACTAGCTATACCTACGAGCAGTACTTC. Translating gives CASSPRTSYTYEQYF.

The chain is built from TRBV27 and TRBJ1-1; D not certain. This CDR3 contains 14 residues. V lost 0 bases and J 1 base, leaving 6 bases between the germline ends. Germline CDR1 MNHEY, CDR2 SMNVEV (reference sequence). DNA of the CDR3: TGTGCCAGCAGTTTATCCAGGAAGAACACTGAAGCTTTCTTT. The encoded protein is CASSLSRKNTEAFF.

The chain has TRBV7-9 and TRBJ1-1; D gene unclear. The CDR3 is 13 amino acids. Germline V gene sequence: CDR1 SEHNR, CDR2 FQNEAQ (reference sequence). The V end lost 3 bases, the J end lost 7 bases, and 12 bases lay between the germline ends. In DNA form, the CDR3 reads TGTGCCAGCAGCTTTCAGGAAAAGCTTGAAGCTTTCTTT. Protein product: CASSFQEKLEAFF.

This chain connects TRBV19 to TRBJ1-1; D is ambiguous. The V end was cut by 7 bases, the J end by 11 bases, with 14 bases between. The CDR3 loop spans 11 amino acids. CDR1 is LNHDA and CDR2 is SQIVND in the germline V gene (reference sequence). The CDR3 DNA follows: TGTGCCAGTACCTATCTTCAGAGGGCTTTCTTT. This sequence encodes CASTYLQRAFF.

The rearrangement joins TRBV5-1 to TRBJ2-1, with D maybe TRBD1 (6 bases). The CDR3 extends over 18 amino acids. The germline CDR1 and CDR2 sequences are SGHRS and YFSETQ. Trimming pared 7 bases from V and 3 bases from J, leaving 26 bases between. For the CDR3, the DNA is TGCGCCAGCCACCCTTCCTACAGGGTCGGGGAGTACTACAATGAGCAGTTCTTC. Amino acid sequence: CASHPSYRVGEYYNEQFF.

The chain couples TRBV4-2 to TRBJ1-1, with D uncertain. V was pared by 4 bases and J by 5 bases, with 17 bases between. The germline CDR1 and CDR2 sequences are LGHNA and YNFKEQ. The CDR3 totals 15 residues. CDR3 DNA sequence: TGTGCCAGCAGCCCGGTTGAGGGAGAATGGACTGAAGCTTTCTTT. Translation gives CASSPVEGEWTEAFF.

This clone was seen once. The genes are TRBV5-1 and TRBJ2-6; TRBD1 aligns across 10 bases. With 3 bases clipped from V and 4 bases from J, the junction kept 4 bases outside the gene matches. There are 16 residues in the CDR3. CDR1 is SGHRS and CDR2 is YFSETQ in the germline V gene. CDR3 DNA: TGCGCCAGCAGCTCTGGGACAGGGGAGGGGGCCAACGTCCTGACTTTC. Protein: CASSSGTGEGANVLTF.

The rearrangement joins TRBV2 to TRBJ1-4; no definite D call. V dropped 6 bases and J dropped 6 bases, with 14 bases sitting between them. Germline CDR1 is SNHLY and CDR2 is FYNNEI. The CDR3 covers 14 residues. DNA for the CDR3: TGTGCCAGCAGGCGAGATAACGTGGATGAAAAACTGTTTTTT. Translation gives CASRRDNVDEKLFF.

DNA for the CDR3: TGTGCCAGCAGGACCGGGGGGGAGCCCTACGAGCAGTACTTC. Translated, it gives CASRTGGEPYEQYF. The genes are TRBV28 and TRBJ2-7, with 8 bases that match TRBD2. With V trimmed by 6 bases and J by 2 bases, 6 bases remained unmatched. The CDR3 has 14 residues. Germline assignment: CDR1 MDHEN and CDR2 SYDVKM.

The V gene is TRBV11-3, the J gene TRBJ2-2; D gene ambiguous. This CDR3 region has 16 residues. Deletions cut 1 base from V and 4 bases from J, with 13 bases between. Germline V CDR1 and CDR2: SGHNT, YENEEA. Here the CDR3 reads CASSLGHSFSTGELFF. In DNA form, the CDR3 reads TGTGCCAGCAGCTTAGGTCACAGCTTTAGCACCGGGGAGCTGTTTTTT.

V is TRBV7-2 and J is TRBJ1-2; 8 bases are shared with TRBD1. The CDR3 has 16 amino acids. Germline CDR1 SGHTA, CDR2 FQGNSA. V gave up 4 bases and J gave up 7 bases; unmatched junction bases: 14. Here the CDR3 reads CASSYTQGAPLLGYTF. The CDR3 coding sequence is TGTGCCAGCAGCTATACCCAGGGGGCCCCTCTTCTTGGCTACACCTTC.

As concerns this clone: Other DNA sequences in this sample translate to the same CDR3. V usage is TRBV29-1 and J usage is TRBJ2-3; 7 bases are a match to TRBD2. CDR3 length: 13 residues. After removal of 7 bases from V and 0 bases from J, the junction contained 4 bases not matched to a gene. Germline V gives CDR1 SQVTM, CDR2 ANQGSEA. In DNA form, the CDR3 reads TGCAGCGCTAGCGGCTCTAGCACAGATACGCAGTATTTT. As protein: CSASGSSTDTQYF.

The rearrangement links TRBV6-1 to TRBJ1-5; TRBD1 might be the D (6 bases). Germline V gene data show CDR1 as MNHNS and CDR2 as SASEGT. The CDR3 contains 14 residues. The germline V and J ends were trimmed by 6 bases and 2 bases, with 11 bases remaining between them. This CDR3 is CASSQGLRNQPQHF. CDR3 DNA sequence: TGTGCCAGCAGCCAGGGGTTGCGCAATCAGCCCCAGCATTTT.